This T cell receptor beta chain was sequenced during a study of T-cell reconstitution after alpha-beta-depleted transplantation in children. A TCRbeta library incorporating unique molecular identifiers was prepared. TCRdb redid the calling of the PCR reads with MiXCR, one entry per CDR3 protein. The sample carries 750,000 to 950,000 distinct CDR3 sequences, roughly 15% recorded once. The ends were cut back, 0 bases at V and 0 bases at J, with 9 bases in the middle. Looked up from germline, CDR1 is SGHVS and CDR2 is FNYEAQ. There are 16 residues in the CDR3. The rearrangement joins TRBV7-6 to TRBJ1-3; D gene unclear. The clonotype comes from a male patient younger than 18 who had a stem cell transplant for acute lymphoblastic leukemia, so the T cells may come from the graft donor. The sequencing used PBMCs, mostly from graft donor cells, collected 360 days after TCRalphabeta/CD19-depleted stem cell transplant. The CDR3 loop is CASSLARPFSGNTIYF. The CDR3 DNA reads as TGTGCCAGCAGCTTAGCGAGACCATTCTCTGGAAACACCATATATTTT.